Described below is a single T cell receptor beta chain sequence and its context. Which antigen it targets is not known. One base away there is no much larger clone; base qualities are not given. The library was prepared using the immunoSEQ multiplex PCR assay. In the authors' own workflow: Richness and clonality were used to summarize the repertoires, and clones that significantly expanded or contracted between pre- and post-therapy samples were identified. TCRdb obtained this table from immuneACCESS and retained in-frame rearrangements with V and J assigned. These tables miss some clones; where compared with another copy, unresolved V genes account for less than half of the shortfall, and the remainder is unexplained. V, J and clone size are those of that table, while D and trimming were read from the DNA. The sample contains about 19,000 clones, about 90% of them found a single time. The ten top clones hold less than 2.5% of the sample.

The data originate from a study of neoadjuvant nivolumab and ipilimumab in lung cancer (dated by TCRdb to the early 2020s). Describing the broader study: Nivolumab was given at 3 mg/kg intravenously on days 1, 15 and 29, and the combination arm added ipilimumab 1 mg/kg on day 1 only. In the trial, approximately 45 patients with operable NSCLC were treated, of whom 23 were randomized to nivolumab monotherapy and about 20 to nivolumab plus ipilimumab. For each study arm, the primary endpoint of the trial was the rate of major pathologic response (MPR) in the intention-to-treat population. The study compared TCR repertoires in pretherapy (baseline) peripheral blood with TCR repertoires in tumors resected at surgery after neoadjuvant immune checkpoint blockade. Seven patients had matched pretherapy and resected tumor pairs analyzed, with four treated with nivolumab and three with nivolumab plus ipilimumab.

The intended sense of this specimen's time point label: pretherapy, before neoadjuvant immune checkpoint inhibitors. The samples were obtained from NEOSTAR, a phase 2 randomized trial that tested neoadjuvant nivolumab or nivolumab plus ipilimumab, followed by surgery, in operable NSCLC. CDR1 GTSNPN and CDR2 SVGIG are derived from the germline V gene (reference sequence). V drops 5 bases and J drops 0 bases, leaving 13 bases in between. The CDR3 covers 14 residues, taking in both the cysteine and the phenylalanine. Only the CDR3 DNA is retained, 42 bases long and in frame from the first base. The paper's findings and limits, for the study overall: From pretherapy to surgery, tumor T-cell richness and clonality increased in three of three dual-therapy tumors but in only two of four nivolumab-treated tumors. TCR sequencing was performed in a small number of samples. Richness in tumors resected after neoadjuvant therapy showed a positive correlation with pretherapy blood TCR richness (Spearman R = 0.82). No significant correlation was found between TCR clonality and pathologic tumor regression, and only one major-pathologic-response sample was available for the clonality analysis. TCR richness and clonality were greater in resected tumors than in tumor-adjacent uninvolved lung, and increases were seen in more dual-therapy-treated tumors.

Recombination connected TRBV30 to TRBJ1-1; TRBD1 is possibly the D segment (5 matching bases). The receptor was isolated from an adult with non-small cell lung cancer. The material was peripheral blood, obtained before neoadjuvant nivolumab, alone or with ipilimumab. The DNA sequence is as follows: TGTGCCTGGCACCCAGGGAATATGAACACTGAAGCTTTCTTT. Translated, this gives CAWHPGNMNTEAFF.